The 6 T cell receptor beta chains given below trace back to one sample, sequenced in a study of T cell responses to AZD1222 COVID-19 vaccine. The assay was immunoSEQ multiplex PCR, and TCRdb's table has in-frame clones only and misses some. The sample lists 150,000 or so clones; around 88% were seen once. The specimen was peripheral blood, collected on day 0 of AZD1222 vaccination. The source is an adult in good health.

The chain links TRBV5-5 to TRBJ2-7; 7 nucleotides match TRBD1. There are 15 residues in the CDR3. CDR1 is SGHKS and CDR2 is YYEKEE in the germline V gene (reference sequence). The junction had 6 bases not matched to a gene; V was cut back by 0 bases and J by 3 bases. The CDR3 DNA is TGTGCCAGCAGCTTGGAGGGACAGCCAAGCTACGAGCAGTACTTC. Protein product: CASSLEGQPSYEQYF. Together with reference TRBV5-5 and TRBJ2-7, the CDR3 gives the full variable domain: DAGVTQSPTHLIKTRGQQVTLRCSPISGHKSVSWYQQVLGQGPQFIFQYYEKEERGRGNFPDRFSARQFPNYSSELNVNALLLGDSALYLCASSLEGQPSYEQYFGPGTRLTVT.

This clone was recorded only once. V and J are TRBV27 and TRBJ1-2; D possibly corresponds to TRBD1 (6 bases). Germline CDR1 and CDR2: MNHEY and SMNVEV (reference sequence). V was trimmed by 6 bases and J by 8 bases, leaving 16 bases between them. The CDR3 totals 13 residues. The CDR3 loop is CASRVTGTSGYTF. The CDR3 bases are TGTGCCAGCAGGGTTACAGGGACATCGGGCTACACCTTC.

This clone was seen a few times. The CDR3 nucleotides are TGCAGCGCCGGGGGGCTAGCGGGGGCCAACAATGAGCAGTTCTTC. Residues: CSAGGLAGANNEQFF. The chain has TRBV29-1 and TRBJ2-1; TRBD2 agrees at 10 bases. Unmatched junction bases numbered 11, after V lost 7 bases and J lost 5 bases. From germline, CDR1 is SQVTM and CDR2 ANQGSEA. This CDR3 is built from 15 residues.

The rearrangement links TRBV2 to TRBJ2-7; TRBD1 or TRBD2 may be the D gene (5 bases each). The CDR3 runs 14 residues. V shed 3 bases and J shed 3 bases, with 12 bases lying between them. From germline, CDR1 is SNHLY and CDR2 FYNNEI. The CDR3 DNA follows: TGTGCCAGCAGTGACGGGGCTAGGATCTACGAGCAGTACTTC. This gives the protein CASSDGARIYEQYF.

J is TRBJ2-7 and V is TRBV4-3; 9 nucleotides match TRBD1. V was clipped by 0 bases and J by 3 bases; unmatched bases: 6. The CDR3 is 16 residues long. Germline V gene lookup returns CDR1 LGHNA and CDR2 YSLEER. CDR3 amino acids: CASSQEGTGGLYEQYF. Here the CDR3 DNA reads TGCGCCAGCAGCCAAGAGGGCACAGGGGGCCTCTACGAGCAGTACTTC.

The chain combines TRBV5-3 with TRBJ1-2; a possible D gene is TRBD1 (6 bases). TRBV5-3 is reported as an ORF; its role is uncertain. CDR3 length: 17 amino acids. V lost 1 base to trimming and J lost 3 bases, with 19 bases between them. The CDR3 nucleotides are TGTGCCAGAAGCTTGCCCACAGGGTGTCGGGGAGACTATGGCTACACCTTC. Residues: CARSLPTGCRGDYGYTF.